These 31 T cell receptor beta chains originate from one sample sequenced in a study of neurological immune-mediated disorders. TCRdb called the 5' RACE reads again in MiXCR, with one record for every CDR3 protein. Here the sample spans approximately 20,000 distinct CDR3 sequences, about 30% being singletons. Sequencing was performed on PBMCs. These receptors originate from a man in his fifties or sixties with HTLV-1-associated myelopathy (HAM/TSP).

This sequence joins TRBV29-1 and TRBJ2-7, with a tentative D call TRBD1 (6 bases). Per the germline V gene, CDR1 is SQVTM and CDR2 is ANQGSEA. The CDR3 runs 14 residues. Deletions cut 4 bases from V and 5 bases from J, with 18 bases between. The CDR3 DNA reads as TGCAGCGTTGGGGTTGCAGGGGCCCTGGACGAGCAGTACTTC. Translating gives CSVGVAGALDEQYF.

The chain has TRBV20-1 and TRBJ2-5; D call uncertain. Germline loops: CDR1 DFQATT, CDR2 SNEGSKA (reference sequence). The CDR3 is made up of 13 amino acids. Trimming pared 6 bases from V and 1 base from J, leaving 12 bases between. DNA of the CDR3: TGCAGTGCAGCCTTCTGGGGCCAAGAGACCCAGTACTTC. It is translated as CSAAFWGQETQYF.

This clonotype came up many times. The CDR3 sequence: CSALSGWYNEQFF. The CDR3 region has the DNA TGCAGTGCCCTTAGCGGGTGGTACAATGAGCAGTTCTTC. The V gene is TRBV20-1, the J gene TRBJ2-1; 7 nucleotides match TRBD2. Germline trimming cut 6 bases from V and 4 bases from J; bases unmatched to any gene: 6. This CDR3 contains 13 residues. CDR1 is DFQATT, CDR2 SNEGSKA, per germline (reference sequence).

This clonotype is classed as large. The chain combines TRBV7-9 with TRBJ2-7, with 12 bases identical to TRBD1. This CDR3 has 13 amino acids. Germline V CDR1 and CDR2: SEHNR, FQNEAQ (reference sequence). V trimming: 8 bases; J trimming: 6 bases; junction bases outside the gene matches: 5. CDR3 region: CASLRDRGLEQYF. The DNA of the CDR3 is TGTGCCAGCCTCCGGGACAGGGGGCTCGAGCAGTACTTC. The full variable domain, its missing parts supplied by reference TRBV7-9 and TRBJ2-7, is DTGVSQNPRHKITKRGQNVTFRCDPISEHNRLYWYRQTLGQGPEFLTYFQNEAQLEKSRLLSDRFSAERPKGSFSTLEIQRTEQGDSAMYLCASLRDRGLEQYFGPGTRLTVT.

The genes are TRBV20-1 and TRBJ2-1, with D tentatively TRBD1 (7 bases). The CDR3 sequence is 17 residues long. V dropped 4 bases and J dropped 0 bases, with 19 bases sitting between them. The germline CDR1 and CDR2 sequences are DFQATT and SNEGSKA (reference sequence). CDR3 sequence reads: CSATPGGQRGSYNEQFF. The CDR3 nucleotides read TGCAGTGCTACCCCAGGGGGGCAAAGGGGCTCCTACAATGAGCAGTTCTTC.

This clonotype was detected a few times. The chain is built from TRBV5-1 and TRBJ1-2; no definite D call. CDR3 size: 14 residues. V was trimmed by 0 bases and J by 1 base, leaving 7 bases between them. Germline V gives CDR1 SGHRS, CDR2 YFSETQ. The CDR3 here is CASSLGQNNYGYTF. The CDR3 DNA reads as TGCGCCAGCAGCTTGGGTCAGAATAACTATGGCTACACCTTC.

Written as DNA, the CDR3 is TGCAGTGCTATTCAGACCTTGACCCAAGAGACCCAGTACTTC. It encodes CSAIQTLTQETQYF. The chain combines TRBV20-1 with TRBJ2-5; D remains unclear. Trimming took 4 bases from V and 1 from J, leaving 13 bases between them. Germline V gene data show CDR1 as DFQATT and CDR2 as SNEGSKA (reference sequence). This CDR3 comprises 14 residues.

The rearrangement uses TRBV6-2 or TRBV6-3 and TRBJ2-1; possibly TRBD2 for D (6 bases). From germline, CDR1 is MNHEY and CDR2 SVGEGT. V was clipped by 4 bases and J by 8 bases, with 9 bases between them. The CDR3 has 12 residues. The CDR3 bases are TGTGCCAGCAGTTCGGGACTGGATGAGCAGTTCTTC. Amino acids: CASSSGLDEQFF.

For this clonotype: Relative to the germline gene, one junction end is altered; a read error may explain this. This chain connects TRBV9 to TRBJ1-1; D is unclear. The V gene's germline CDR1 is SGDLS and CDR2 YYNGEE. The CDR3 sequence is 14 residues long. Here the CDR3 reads CASRVVEDLAEAFF. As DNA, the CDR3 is TGTGCCAGCAGAGTAGTTGAAGATCTTGCTGAAGCTTTCTTT.

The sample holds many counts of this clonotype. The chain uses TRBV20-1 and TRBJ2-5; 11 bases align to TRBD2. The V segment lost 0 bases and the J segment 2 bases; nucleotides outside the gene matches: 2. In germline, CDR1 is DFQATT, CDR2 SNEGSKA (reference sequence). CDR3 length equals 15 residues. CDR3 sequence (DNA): TGCAGTGCTAGAGATGTAGCGGGGGGGCAAGAGACCCAGTACTTC. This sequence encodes CSARDVAGGQETQYF.

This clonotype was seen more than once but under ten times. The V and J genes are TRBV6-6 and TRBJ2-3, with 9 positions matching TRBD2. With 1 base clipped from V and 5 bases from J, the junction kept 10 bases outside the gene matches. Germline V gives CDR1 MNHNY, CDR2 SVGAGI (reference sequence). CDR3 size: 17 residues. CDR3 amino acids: CASSYFGGGAPVDTQYF. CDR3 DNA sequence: TGTGCCAGCAGTTACTTTGGCGGGGGGGCTCCGGTAGATACGCAGTATTTT.

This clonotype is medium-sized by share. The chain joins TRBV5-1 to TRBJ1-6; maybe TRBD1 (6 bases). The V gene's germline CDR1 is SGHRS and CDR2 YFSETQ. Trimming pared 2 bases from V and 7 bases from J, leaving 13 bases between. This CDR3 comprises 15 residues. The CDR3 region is CASSFTGTTNSPLHF. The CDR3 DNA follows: TGCGCCAGCAGCTTTACCGGGACAACCAATTCACCCCTCCACTTT.

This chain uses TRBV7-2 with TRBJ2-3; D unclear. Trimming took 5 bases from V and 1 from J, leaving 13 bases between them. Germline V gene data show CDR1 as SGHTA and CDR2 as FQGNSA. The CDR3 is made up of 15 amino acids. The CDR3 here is CASSRQWSRTDTQYF. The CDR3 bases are TGTGCCAGCAGCCGCCAATGGAGTCGCACAGATACGCAGTATTTT.

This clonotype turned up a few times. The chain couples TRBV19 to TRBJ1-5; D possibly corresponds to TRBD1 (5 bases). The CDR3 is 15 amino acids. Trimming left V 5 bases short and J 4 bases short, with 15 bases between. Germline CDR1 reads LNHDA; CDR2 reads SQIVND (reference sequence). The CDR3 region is CASSAEGRPNQPQHF. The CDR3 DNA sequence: TGTGCCAGTAGTGCCGAGGGGAGGCCGAATCAGCCCCAGCATTTT.

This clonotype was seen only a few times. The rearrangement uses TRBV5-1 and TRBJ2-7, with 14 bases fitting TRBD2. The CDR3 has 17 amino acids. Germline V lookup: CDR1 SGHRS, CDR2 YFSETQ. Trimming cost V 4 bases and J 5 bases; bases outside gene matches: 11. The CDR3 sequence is CASSLQGTSGRSNEQYF. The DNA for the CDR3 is TGCGCCAGCAGCCTGCAGGGGACTAGCGGGAGAAGCAACGAGCAGTACTTC.

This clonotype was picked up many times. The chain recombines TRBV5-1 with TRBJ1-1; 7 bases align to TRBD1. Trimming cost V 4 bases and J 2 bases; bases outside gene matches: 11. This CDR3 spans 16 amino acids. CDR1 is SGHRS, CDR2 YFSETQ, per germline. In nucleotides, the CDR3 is TGCGCCAGCAGCCCGGACCCCGGGACAGTTAACACTGAAGCTTTCTTT. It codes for CASSPDPGTVNTEAFF.

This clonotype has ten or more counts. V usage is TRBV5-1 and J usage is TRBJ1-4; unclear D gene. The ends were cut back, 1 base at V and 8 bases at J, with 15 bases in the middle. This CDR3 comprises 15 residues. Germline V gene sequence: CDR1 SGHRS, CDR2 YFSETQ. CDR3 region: CASSLSHRVEEKLFF. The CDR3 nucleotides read TGCGCCAGCAGCTTGTCCCATCGTGTGGAAGAAAAACTGTTTTTT.

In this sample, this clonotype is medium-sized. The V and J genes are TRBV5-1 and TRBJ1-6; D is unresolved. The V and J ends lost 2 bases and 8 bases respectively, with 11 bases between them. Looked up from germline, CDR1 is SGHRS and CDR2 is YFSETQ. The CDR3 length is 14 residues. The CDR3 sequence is CASSFEIEDSPLHF. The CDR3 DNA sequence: TGCGCCAGCAGCTTTGAGATCGAGGATTCACCCCTCCACTTT.

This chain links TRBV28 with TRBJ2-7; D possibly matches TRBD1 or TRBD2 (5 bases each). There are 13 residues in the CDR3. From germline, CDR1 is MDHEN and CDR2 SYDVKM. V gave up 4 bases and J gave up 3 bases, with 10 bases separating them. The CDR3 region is CASSSRDLYEQYF. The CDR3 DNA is TGTGCCAGCAGTTCACGGGACCTCTACGAGCAGTACTTC. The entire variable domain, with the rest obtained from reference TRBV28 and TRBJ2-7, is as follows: DVKVTQSSRYLVKRTGEKVFLECVQDMDHENMFWYRQDPGLGLRLIYFSYDVKMKEKGDIPEGYSVSREKKERFSLILESASTNQTSMYLCASSSRDLYEQYFGPGTRLTVT.

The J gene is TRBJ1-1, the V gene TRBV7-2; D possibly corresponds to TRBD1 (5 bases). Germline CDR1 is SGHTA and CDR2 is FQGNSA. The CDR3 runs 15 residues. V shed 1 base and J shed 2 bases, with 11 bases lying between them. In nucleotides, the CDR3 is TGTGCCAGCAGCTTAGTATGGGGCGGAAACACTGAAGCTTTCTTT. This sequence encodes CASSLVWGGNTEAFF.

The CDR3 region has the DNA TGTGCCATCAGTGAGTCAGGCCGCATGGACAGTAGGGGAGAGACCCAGTACTTC. This encodes CAISESGRMDSRGETQYF. This chain links TRBV10-3 with TRBJ2-5; tentative D call: TRBD1 (6 bases). The germline V gene encodes CDR1 ENHRY and CDR2 SYGVKD. The CDR3 length is 18 residues. Between the trimmed V and J ends, which lost 0 bases and 4 bases, there was a span of 21 bases.

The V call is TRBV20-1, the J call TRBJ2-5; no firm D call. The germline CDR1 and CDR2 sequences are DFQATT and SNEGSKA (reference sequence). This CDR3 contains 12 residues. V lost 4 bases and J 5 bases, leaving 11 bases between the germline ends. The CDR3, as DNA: TGCAGTGCTATCGACCGAGTCGAGACCCAGTACTTC. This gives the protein CSAIDRVETQYF.

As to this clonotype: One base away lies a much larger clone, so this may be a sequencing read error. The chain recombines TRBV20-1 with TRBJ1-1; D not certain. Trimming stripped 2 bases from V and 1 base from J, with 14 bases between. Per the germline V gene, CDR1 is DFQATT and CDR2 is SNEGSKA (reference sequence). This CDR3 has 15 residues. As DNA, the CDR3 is TGCAGTGCTAGATATCCCCGCAGACAGAACACTGAAGCTTTCTTT. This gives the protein CSARYPRRQNTEAFF.

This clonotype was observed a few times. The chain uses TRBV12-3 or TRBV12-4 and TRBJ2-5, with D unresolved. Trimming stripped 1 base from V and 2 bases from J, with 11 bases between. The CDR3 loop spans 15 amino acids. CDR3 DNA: TGTGCCAGCAGTTTAGGGTCAGGTCCTCAAGAGACCCAGTACTTC. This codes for CASSLGSGPQETQYF.

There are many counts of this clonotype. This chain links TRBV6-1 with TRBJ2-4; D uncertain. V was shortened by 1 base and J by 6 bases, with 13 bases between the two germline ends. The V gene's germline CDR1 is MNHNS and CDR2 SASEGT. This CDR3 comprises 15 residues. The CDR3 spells CASSEGRNWGNIQYF. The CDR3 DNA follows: TGTGCCAGCAGTGAAGGAAGGAACTGGGGAAACATTCAGTACTTC.

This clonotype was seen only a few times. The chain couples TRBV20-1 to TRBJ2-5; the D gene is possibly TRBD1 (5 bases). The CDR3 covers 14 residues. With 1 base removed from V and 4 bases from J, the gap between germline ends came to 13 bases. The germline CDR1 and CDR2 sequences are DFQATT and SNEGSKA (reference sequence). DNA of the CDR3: TGCAGTGCTAGAGCCCGCACAGGTGTAGAGACCCAGTACTTC. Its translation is CSARARTGVETQYF.

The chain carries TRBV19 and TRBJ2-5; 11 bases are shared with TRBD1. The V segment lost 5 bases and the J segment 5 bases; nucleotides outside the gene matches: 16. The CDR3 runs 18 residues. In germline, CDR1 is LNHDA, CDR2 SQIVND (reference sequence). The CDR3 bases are TGTGCCAGTAGTTCGCGAGGACAGGGGGCCAGTACCGCGGAGACCCAGTACTTC. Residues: CASSSRGQGASTAETQYF.

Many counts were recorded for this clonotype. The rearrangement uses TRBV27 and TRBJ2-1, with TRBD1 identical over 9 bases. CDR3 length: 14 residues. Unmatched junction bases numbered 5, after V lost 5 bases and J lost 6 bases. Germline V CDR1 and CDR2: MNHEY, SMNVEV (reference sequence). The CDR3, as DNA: TGTGCCAGCAGTCCTGGACAGGGGTTCAATGAGCAGTTCTTC. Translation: CASSPGQGFNEQFF.

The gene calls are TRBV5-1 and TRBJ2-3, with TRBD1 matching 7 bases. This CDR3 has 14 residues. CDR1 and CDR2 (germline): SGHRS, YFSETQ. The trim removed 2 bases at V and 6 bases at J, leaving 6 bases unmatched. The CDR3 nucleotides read TGCGCCAGCAGCTTAGGACAGGAGTCTGATACGCAGTATTTT. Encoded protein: CASSLGQESDTQYF. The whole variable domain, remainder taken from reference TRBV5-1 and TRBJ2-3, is KAGVTQTPRYLIKTRGQQVTLSCSPISGHRSVSWYQQTPGQGLQFLFEYFSETQRNKGNFPGRFSGRQFSNSRSEMNVSTLELGDSALYLCASSLGQESDTQYFGPGTRLTVL.

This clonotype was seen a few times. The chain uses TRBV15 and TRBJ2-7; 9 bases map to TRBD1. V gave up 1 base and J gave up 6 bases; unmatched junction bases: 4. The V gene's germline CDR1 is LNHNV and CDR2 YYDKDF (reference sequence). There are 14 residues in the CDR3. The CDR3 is CATSRGQGVREQYF. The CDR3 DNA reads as TGTGCCACCAGCAGAGGACAGGGGGTTCGCGAGCAGTACTTC.

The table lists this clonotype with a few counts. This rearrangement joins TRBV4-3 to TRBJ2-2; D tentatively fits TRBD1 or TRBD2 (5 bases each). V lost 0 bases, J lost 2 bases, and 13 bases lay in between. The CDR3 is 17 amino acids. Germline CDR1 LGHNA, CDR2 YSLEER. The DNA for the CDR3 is TGCGCCAGCAGCCAAGATCCGGGGACGGCTAACACCGGGGAGCTGTTTTTT. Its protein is CASSQDPGTANTGELFF.